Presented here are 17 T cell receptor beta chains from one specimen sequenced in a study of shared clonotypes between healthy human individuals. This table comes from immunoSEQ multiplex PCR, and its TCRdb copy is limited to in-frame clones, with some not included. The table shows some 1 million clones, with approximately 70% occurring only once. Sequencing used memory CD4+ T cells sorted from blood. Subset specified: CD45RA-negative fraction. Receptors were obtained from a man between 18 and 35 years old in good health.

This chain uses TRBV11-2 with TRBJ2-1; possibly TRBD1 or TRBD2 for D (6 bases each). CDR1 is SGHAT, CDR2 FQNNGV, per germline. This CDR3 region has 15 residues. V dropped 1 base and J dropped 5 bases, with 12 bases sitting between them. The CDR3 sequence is CASSLGGGRHNEQFF. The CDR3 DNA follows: TGTGCCAGCAGCTTAGGAGGGGGGAGACACAATGAGCAGTTCTTC.

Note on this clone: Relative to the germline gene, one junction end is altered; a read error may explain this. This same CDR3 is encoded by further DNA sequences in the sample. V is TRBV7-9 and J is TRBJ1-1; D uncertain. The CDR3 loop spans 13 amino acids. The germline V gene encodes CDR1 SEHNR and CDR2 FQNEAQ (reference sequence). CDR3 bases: TGTGCCAGTAGCTTAGGTGGGCGGACTGAAGCTTTCTTT. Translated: CASSLGGRTEAFF.

CDR3 sequence (DNA): TGTGCCAGTAGGAGTACAGGGGGCGCTGGGGCCAACGTCCTGACTTTC. Its protein is CASRSTGGAGANVLTF. V gene TRBV19 combines with J gene TRBJ2-6; TRBD1 agrees at 9 bases. The J segment lost 2 bases and the V segment lost 6 bases, leaving 5 bases of the junction unmatched. Germline V gene lookup returns CDR1 LNHDA and CDR2 SQIVND (reference sequence). This CDR3 contains 16 residues.

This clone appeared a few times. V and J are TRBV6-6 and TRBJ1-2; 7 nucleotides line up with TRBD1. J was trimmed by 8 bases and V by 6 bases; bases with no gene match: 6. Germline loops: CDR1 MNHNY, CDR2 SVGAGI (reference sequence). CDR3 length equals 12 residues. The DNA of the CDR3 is TGTGCCAGCAGGAAGGACAGGCCAGGCTACACCTTC. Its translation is CASRKDRPGYTF.

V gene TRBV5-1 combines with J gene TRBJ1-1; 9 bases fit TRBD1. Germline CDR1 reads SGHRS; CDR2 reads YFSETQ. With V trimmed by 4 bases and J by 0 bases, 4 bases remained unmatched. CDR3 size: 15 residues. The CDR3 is CASSHGTGLNTEAFF. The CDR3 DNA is TGCGCCAGCAGCCACGGGACAGGGTTGAACACTGAAGCTTTCTTT.

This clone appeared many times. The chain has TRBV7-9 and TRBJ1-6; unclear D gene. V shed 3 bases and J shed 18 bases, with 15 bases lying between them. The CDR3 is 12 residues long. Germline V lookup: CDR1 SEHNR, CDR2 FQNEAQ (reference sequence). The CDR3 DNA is TGTGCCAGCAGCTTGGGAGGAGGCGAACACCACTTT. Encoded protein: CASSLGGGEHHF.

This CDR3 reads CASSLLDRVDNSPLHF. In DNA form, the CDR3 reads TGTGCCAGCAGTTTACTCGACAGGGTGGATAATTCACCCCTCCACTTT. The J gene is TRBJ1-6, the V gene TRBV28; 7 nucleotides agree with TRBD1. The CDR3 consists of 16 residues. Germline V gene sequence: CDR1 MDHEN, CDR2 SYDVKM. V was clipped by 2 bases and J by 5 bases; unmatched bases: 6.

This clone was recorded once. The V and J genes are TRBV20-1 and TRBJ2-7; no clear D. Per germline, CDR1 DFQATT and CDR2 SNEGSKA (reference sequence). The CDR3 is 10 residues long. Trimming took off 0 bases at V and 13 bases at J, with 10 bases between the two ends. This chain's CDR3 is CSAREFPDYF. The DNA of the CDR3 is TGCAGTGCTAGAGAATTCCCCGATTACTTC.

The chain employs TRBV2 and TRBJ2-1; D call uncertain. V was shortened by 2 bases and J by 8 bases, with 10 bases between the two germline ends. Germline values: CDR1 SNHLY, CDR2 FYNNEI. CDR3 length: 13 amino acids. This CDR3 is CASSELGMYEQFF. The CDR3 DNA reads TGTGCCAGCAGTGAACTGGGGATGTATGAGCAGTTCTTC.

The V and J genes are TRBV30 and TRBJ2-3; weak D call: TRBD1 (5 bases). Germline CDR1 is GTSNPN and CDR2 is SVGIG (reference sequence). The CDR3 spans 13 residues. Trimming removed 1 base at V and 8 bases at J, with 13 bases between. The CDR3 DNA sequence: TGTGCCTGGAGTGGCCCCACAGGATCTACGCAGTATTTT. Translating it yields CAWSGPTGSTQYF.

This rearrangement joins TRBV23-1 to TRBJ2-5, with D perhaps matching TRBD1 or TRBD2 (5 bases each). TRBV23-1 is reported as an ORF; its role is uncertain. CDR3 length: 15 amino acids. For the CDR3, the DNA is TGCGATCCGTTCGGTTCTCGAGGGGATGCAGAGACCCAGTACTTC. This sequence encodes CDPFGSRGDAETQYF.

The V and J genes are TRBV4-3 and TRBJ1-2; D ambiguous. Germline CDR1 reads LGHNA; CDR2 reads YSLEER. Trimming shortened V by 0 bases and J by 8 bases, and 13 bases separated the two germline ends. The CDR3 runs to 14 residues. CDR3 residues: CASSQDDGRGGYTF. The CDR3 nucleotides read TGCGCCAGCAGCCAAGACGACGGCCGCGGGGGCTACACCTTC.

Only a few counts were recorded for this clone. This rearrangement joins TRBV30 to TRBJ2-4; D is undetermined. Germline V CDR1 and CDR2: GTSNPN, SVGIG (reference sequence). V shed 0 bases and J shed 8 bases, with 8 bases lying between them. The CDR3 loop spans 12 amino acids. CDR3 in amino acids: CAWSVSRDIQYF. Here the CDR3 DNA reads TGTGCCTGGAGTGTTAGTCGGGACATTCAGTACTTC.

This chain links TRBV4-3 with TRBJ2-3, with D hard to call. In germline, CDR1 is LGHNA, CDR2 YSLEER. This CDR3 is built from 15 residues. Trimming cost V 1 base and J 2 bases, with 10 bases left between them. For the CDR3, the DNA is TGCGCCAGCAGCCAAGCCCGTCGTTTCACAGATACGCAGTATTTT. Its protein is CASSQARRFTDTQYF.

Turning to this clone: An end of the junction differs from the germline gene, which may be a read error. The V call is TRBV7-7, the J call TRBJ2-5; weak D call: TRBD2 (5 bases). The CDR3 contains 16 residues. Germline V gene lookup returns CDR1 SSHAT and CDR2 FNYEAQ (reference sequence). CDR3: CASSLGSKAVGETQYF. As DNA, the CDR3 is TGTGCTAGCAGCTTAGGGAGTAAGGCGGTCGGAGAGACCCAGTACTTC.

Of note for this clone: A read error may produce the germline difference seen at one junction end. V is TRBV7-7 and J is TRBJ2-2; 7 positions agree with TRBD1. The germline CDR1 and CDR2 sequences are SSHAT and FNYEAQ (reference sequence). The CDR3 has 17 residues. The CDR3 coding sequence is TGTGCTAGCAGCTTAAGGGCACAGGGGCCTCGACCCGGGGAGCTGTTTTTT. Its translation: CASSLRAQGPRPGELFF.

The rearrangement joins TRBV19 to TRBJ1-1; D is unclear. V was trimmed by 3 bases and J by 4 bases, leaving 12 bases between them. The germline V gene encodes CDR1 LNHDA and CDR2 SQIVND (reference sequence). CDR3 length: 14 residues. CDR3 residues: CASSILGRGTEAFF. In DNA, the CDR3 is TGTGCCAGTAGTATTTTAGGGCGCGGCACTGAAGCTTTCTTT.